This T cell receptor (beta chain) comes out of a study of OX40 agonist ivuxolimab in advanced cancers. Looking at the study overall: The costimulatory receptor OX40 (CD134) was targeted by ivuxolimab, a fully human IgG2 agonistic monoclonal antibody. Among the roughly 54 dose-escalation patients, about 19 had hepatocellular carcinoma, 15 or so melanoma, 9 renal cell carcinoma and 9 head and neck cancer. Intravenous ivuxolimab was administered to patients every 2 weeks at six dose levels: 0.01, 0.1, 0.3, 1.5, 3 and 10 mg/kg. The purpose of peripheral TCRbeta sequencing was to test whether ivuxolimab changed TCR sequence diversity and led to clonal T-cell expansion. The monotherapy dose-escalation portion (N of about 47 patients) of the phase I ivuxolimab trial is reported in the paper. Three dose-escalation patients achieved partial responses, one with hepatocellular carcinoma and two with cutaneous melanoma. In the dose-escalation cohort, roughly four fifths of patients were male, and the mean age was around 60 years, with a range of roughly 20 to 85. Prior anti-PD-1, anti-PD-L1 or anti-CTLA-4 therapy was permitted, and about two fifths of dose-escalation patients had received checkpoint inhibitors.

Genomic DNA was isolated from the sorted cells so that the TCRbeta CDR3 region could be sequenced. The immunoSEQ Assay was used for sequencing of TCRbeta CDR3 regions. TCRdb limited this immuneACCESS table to in-frame rearrangements with V and J called. A share of clones is missing; checked studies link under half to unresolved V genes, and the rest is unexplained. Counted in this sample were about 110,000 clones; 90% of them appeared once. The top ten hold 0.48% of the sample. Patients with autoimmune disease history or receiving systemic immunosuppression were excluded from the trial. Peripheral blood for TCR sequencing was collected from all dose cohorts at baseline, on cycle 4 day 1, and on cycle 7 day 1. Samples were obtained from an open-label, multicenter, first-in-human phase I dose-escalation trial of ivuxolimab. Adults with locally advanced or metastatic melanoma, renal cell carcinoma, hepatocellular carcinoma or head and neck squamous cell carcinoma were enrolled in the trial. Before TCR sequencing, CD4+ and CD8+ T cells were separately sorted from peripheral blood.

A remark on this clone: There is no known antigen for this receptor. No base quality information exists; no much larger clone differs at one position.

Study-wide conclusions, independent of this receptor: Clonal expansion of both CD4+ and CD8+ blood T cells was observed from baseline to week 6 at doses 0.1 to 3.0 mg/kg. Antigen specificity was not determined for the clonally expanded peripheral T cells. In the 0.1-3.0 mg/kg groups, partial responders had among the lowest normalized peripheral clonal expansion, particularly in CD8+ T cells. Low levels of normalized T-cell clonal expansion were also seen in some patients who did not respond. After ivuxolimab, more expanded clones were found on average in CD8+ T cells than in CD4+ T cells.

The sequence derives from an adult with an advanced solid tumor such as melanoma, head and neck, liver or kidney cancer. The sample here was CD4+ or CD8+ T cells sorted from blood, taken in a trial of the OX40 agonist ivuxolimab.

The nucleotide sequence reads as follows: TGTGCCAGCAGCTTGGTTCAGCCGGGGTGGAATGAGCAGTTCTTC. This yields the protein CASSLVQPGWNEQFF. The chain links TRBV5-6 with TRBJ2-1, with a tentative D gene TRBD2 over 5 matching bases. The germline V gene provides CDR1 SGHDT and CDR2 YYEEEE. Inclusive of the bounding cysteine and phenylalanine, the CDR3 is 15 residues long. CDR3 DNA only is kept here, 45 bases in frame from base 1. V sheds 0 bases and J sheds 7 bases, leaving 14 bases between their ends.